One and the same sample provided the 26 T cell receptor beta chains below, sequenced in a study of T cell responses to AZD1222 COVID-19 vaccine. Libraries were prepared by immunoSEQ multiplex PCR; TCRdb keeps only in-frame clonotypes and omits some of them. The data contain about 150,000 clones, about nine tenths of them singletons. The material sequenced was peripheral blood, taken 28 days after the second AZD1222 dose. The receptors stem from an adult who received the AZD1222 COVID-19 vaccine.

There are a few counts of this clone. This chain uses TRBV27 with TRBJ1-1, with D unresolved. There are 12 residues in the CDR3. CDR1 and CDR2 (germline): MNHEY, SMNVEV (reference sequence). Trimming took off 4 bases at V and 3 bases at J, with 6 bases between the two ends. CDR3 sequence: CASSSWDTEAFF. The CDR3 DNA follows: TGTGCCAGCAGTTCCTGGGACACTGAAGCTTTCTTT.

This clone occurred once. The CDR3: CASSQDRETQYF. The CDR3, as DNA: TGCGCCAGCAGCCAAGACAGGGAGACCCAGTACTTC. This chain links TRBV4-3 with TRBJ2-5; no clear D gene. This CDR3 is 12 amino acids long. Germline CDR1 and CDR2: LGHNA and YSLEER. The ends were cut back, 0 bases at V and 5 bases at J, with 4 bases in the middle.

CDR3 loop: CSVEASGGTDTQYF. The CDR3 region has the DNA TGCAGCGTTGAGGCTAGCGGGGGCACAGATACGCAGTATTTT. This rearrangement joins TRBV29-1 to TRBJ2-3, with 9 bases fitting TRBD2. The CDR3 is 14 amino acids. V was clipped by 3 bases and J by 1 base; unmatched bases: 2. Germline CDR1 reads SQVTM; CDR2 reads ANQGSEA.

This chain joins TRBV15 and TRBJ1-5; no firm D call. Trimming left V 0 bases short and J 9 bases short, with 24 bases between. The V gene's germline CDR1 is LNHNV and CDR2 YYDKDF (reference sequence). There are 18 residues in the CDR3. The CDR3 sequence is CATSREVMPTGSMWPQHF. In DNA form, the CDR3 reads TGTGCCACCAGCAGAGAAGTTATGCCCACCGGATCCATGTGGCCCCAGCATTTT.

In nucleotides, the CDR3 is TGTGCCAGCAGCCAAGATCGGGAGATTATAACCGGCTACACCTTC. This codes for CASSQDREIITGYTF. The chain combines TRBV3-1 (or the pseudogene TRBV3-2) with TRBJ1-2; no definite D call. The germline V and J ends were trimmed by 0 bases and 8 bases, with 16 bases remaining between them. The CDR3 runs to 15 residues. Germline CDR1 and CDR2: LGHDT and YNNKEL (reference sequence).

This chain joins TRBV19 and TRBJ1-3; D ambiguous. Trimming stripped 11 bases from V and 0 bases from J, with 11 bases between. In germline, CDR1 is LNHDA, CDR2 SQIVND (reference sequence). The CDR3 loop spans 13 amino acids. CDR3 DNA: TGTGCCGCTAAAAGCTCCTCTGGAAACACCATATATTTT. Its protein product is CAAKSSSGNTIYF. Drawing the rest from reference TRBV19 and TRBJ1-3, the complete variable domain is DGGITQSPKYLFRKEGQNVTLSCEQNLNHDAMYWYRQDPGQGLRLIYYSQIVNDFQKGDIAEGYSVSREKKESFPLTVTSAQKNPTAFYLCAAKSSSGNTIYFGEGSWLTVV.

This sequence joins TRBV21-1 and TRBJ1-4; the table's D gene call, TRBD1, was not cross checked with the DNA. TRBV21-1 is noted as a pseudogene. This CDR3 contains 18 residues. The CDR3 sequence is CASSGGQGDRRTNEKLFF. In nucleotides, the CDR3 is TGTGCCAGCAGCGGGGGACAGGGGGACCGAAGAACTAATGAAAAACTGTTTTTT.

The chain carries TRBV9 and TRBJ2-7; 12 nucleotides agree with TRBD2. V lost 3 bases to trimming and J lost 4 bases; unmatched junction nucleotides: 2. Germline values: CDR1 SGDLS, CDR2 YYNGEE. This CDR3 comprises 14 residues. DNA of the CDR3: TGTGCCAGCAGCGGAGGACTAGCGGGATACGAGCAGTACTTC. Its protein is CASSGGLAGYEQYF.

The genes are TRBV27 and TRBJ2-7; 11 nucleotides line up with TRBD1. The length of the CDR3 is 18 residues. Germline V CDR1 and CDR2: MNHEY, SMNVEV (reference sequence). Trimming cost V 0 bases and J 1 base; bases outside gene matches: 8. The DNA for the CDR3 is TGTGCCAGCAGTTTATCGGGACAGGGGGGTGGTTGGTCCTACGAGCAGTACTTC. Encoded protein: CASSLSGQGGGWSYEQYF.

CDR3 sequence: CASAQGANQPQHF. CDR3 DNA sequence: TGTGCCAGCGCGCAAGGAGCCAATCAGCCCCAGCATTTT. This chain uses TRBV7-3 with TRBJ1-5, with unresolved D. Germline CDR1 SGHTA, CDR2 FQGTGA. This CDR3 has 13 amino acids. Trimming shortened V by 8 bases and J by 3 bases, and 11 bases separated the two germline ends.

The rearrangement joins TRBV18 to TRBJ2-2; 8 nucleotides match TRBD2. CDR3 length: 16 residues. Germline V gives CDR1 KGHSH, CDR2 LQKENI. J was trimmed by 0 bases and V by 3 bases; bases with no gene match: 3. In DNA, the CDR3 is TGTGCCAGCTCACCCGGCGGGAGGACGAACACCGGGGAGCTGTTTTTT. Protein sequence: CASSPGGRTNTGELFF.

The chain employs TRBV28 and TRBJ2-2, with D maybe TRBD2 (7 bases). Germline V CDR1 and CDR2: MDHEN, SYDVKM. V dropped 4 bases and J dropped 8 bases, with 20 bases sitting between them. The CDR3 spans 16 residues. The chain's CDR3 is CASSSPGGLARGELFF. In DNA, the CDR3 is TGTGCCAGCAGTTCCCCCGGGGGGCTAGCGAGGGGGGAGCTGTTTTTT.

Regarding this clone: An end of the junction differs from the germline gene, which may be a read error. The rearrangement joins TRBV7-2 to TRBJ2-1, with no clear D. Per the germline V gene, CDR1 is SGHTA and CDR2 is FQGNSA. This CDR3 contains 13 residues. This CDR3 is CASSFSAIPSGLF. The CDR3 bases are TGTGCCAGCAGCTTTTCTGCAATACCTTCTGGGCTCTTC.

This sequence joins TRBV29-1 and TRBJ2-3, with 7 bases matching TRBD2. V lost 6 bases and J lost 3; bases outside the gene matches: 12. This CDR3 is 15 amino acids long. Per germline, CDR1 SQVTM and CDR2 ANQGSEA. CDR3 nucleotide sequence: TGCAGCGTCCTCGAGCGGGGCAAGCTAACAGATACGCAGTATTTT. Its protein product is CSVLERGKLTDTQYF.

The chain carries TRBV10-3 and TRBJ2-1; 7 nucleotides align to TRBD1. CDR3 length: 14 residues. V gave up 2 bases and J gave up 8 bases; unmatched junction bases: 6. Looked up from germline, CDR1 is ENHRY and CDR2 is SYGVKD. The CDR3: CAISEEGAWDEQFF. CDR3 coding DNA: TGTGCCATCAGTGAGGAGGGGGCCTGGGATGAGCAGTTCTTC.

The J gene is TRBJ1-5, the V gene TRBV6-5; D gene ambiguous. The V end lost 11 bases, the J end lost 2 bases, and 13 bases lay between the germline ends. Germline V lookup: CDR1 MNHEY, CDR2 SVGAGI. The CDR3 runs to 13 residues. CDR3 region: CAAEAGRNQPQHF. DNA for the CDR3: TGTGCCGCGGAGGCAGGACGCAATCAGCCCCAGCATTTT.

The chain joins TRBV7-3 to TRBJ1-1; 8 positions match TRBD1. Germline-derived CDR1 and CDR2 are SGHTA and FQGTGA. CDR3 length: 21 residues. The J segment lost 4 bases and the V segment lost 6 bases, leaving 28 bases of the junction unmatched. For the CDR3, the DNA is TGTGCCAGCAGGGCCACCGCCCCGAAAACATCCCTGACAGGGGCAAGCACTGAAGCTTTCTTT. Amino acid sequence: CASRATAPKTSLTGASTEAFF.

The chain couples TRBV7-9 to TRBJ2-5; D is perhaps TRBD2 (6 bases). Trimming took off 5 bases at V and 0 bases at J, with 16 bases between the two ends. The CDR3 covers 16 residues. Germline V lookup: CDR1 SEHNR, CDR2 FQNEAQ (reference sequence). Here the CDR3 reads CASSPGTGEYQETQYF. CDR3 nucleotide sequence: TGTGCCAGCAGCCCCGGGACGGGGGAATACCAAGAGACCCAGTACTTC.

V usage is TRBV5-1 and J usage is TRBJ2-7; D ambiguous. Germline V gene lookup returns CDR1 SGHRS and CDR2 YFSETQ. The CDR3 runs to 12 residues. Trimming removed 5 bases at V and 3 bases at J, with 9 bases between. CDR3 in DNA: TGCGCCAGCAGTTCCCCCGACTACGAGCAGTACTTC. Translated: CASSSPDYEQYF.

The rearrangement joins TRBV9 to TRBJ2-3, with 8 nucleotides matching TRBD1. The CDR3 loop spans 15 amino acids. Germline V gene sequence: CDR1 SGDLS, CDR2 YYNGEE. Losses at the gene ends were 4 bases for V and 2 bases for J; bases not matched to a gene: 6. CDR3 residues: CASSPRTGSTDTQYF. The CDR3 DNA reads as TGTGCCAGCAGCCCCCGGACAGGGTCCACAGATACGCAGTATTTT.

The CDR3 nucleotides are TGTGCCATCAGTGAGTCTACCAGGGACCATGGCTACACCTTC. Encoded protein: CAISESTRDHGYTF. The chain recombines TRBV10-3 with TRBJ1-2; D possibly corresponds to TRBD1 (5 bases). CDR1 is ENHRY and CDR2 is SYGVKD in the germline V gene. The V end was cut by 0 bases, the J end by 6 bases, with 11 bases between. CDR3 size: 14 residues.

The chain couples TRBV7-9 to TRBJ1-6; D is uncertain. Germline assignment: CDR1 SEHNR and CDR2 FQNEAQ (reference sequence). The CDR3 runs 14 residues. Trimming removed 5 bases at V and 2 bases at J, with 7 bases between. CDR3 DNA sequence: TGTGCCAGCAGCCCCCAGGCCTATAATTCACCCCTCCACTTT. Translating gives CASSPQAYNSPLHF.

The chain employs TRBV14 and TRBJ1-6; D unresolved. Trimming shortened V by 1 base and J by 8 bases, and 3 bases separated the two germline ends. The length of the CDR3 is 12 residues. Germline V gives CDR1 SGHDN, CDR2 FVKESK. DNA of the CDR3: TGTGCCAGCAGCCAAGTGTATTCACCCCTCCACTTT. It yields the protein CASSQVYSPLHF.

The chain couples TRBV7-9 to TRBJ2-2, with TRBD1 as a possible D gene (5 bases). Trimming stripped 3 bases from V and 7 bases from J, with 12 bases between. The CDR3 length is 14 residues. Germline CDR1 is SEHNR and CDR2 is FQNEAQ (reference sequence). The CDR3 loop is CASSLGGADGELFF. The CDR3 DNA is TGTGCCAGCAGCTTGGGTGGGGCAGACGGGGAGCTGTTTTTT.

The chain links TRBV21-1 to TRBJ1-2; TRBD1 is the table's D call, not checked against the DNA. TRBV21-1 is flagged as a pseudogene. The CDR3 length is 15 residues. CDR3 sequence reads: CASEGARDAASGYTF. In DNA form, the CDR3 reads TGTGCCAGCGAGGGGGCCCGGGACGCCGCTTCTGGCTACACCTTC.

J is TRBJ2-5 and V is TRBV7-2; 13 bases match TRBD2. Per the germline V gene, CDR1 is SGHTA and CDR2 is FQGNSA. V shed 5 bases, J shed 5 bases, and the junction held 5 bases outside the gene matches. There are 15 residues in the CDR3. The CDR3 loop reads CASSLPGLAGETQYF. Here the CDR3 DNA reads TGTGCCAGCAGCCTCCCGGGACTAGCGGGGGAGACCCAGTACTTC.